These T cell receptor beta chains were read from a single sample in a study of spatial heterogeneity in lung cancer. A single record per CDR3 protein comes from TCRdb applying MiXCR to the 5' RACE reads. The sample lists around 40,000 distinct CDR3 sequences, around 5.5% seen once, with 11% in the top ten. The specimen was PBMCs, collected at surgery. The receptors were gathered from a male donor with early-stage non-small cell lung cancer. The CDR3 runs from the conserved cysteine through the conserved F or W. The D gene is left open where the match is weak. Size tells how often a clone was seen (once, few, many) or the class of an expanded clone, and some rows leave it out.

abundance: many
d_gene: TRBD1
v_gene: TRBV5-1
j_gene: TRBJ1-4
CDR3aa: CASSLSAGGGEKLFF
CDR3nt: TGCGCCAGCAGCTTGTCCGCAGGGGGGGGCGAAAAACTGTTTTTT

abundance: -
d_gene: TRBD1
v_gene: TRBV9
j_gene: TRBJ1-2
CDR3aa: CVSSVVTGDGYTF
CDR3nt: TGTGTCAGCAGCGTCGTCACAGGGGATGGCTACACCTTC

abundance: many
d_gene: TRBD1
v_gene: TRBV6-5
j_gene: TRBJ1-6
CDR3aa: CASSTGQTSSYNSPLHF
CDR3nt: TGTGCCAGCAGTACGGGACAGACGAGCTCCTATAATTCACCCCTCCACTTT

abundance: many
d_gene: TRBD1
v_gene: TRBV9
j_gene: TRBJ2-2
CDR3aa: CASSVGQGATGELFF
CDR3nt: TGTGCCAGCAGCGTGGGACAGGGGGCCACCGGGGAGCTGTTTTTT

abundance: few
d_gene: -
v_gene: TRBV27
j_gene: TRBJ1-2
CDR3aa: CASSLDGYGYTF
CDR3nt: TGTGCCAGCAGTTTAGACGGCTATGGCTACACCTTC

abundance: many
d_gene: -
v_gene: TRBV7-9
j_gene: TRBJ2-5
CDR3aa: CASSLRIGTQSVETQYF
CDR3nt: TGTGCCAGCAGCTTAAGAATTGGGACCCAGAGCGTAGAGACCCAGTACTTC

abundance: few
d_gene: -
v_gene: TRBV28
j_gene: TRBJ1-5
CDR3aa: CASSTPEGRFRPQHF
CDR3nt: TGTGCCAGCAGCACCCCGGAAGGTCGGTTTCGGCCCCAGCATTTT

abundance: many
d_gene: -
v_gene: TRBV12-3/TRBV12-4
j_gene: TRBJ1-5
CDR3aa: CASSSQGNSNQPQHF
CDR3nt: TGTGCCAGCAGTTCTCAGGGCAATAGCAATCAGCCCCAGCATTTT

abundance: many
d_gene: -
v_gene: TRBV7-2
j_gene: TRBJ1-1
CDR3aa: CASSLMVDTEAFF
CDR3nt: TGTGCCAGCAGCTTAATGGTGGACACTGAAGCTTTCTTT

abundance: few
d_gene: TRBD1
v_gene: TRBV6-5
j_gene: TRBJ1-1
CDR3aa: CASSYPGGNGEAFF
CDR3nt: TGTGCCAGCAGTTACCCAGGGGGGAATGGTGAAGCTTTCTTT

abundance: few
d_gene: -
v_gene: TRBV11-2
j_gene: TRBJ1-3
CDR3aa: CASSLESSSGNTIYF
CDR3nt: TGTGCCAGCAGCTTAGAATCGAGCTCTGGAAACACCATATATTTT

abundance: few
d_gene: TRBD1
v_gene: TRBV5-1
j_gene: TRBJ2-7
CDR3aa: CASSIGQGEQYF
CDR3nt: TGCGCCAGCAGCATCGGACAGGGTGAGCAGTACTTC

abundance: -
d_gene: -
v_gene: TRBV28
j_gene: TRBJ2-1
CDR3aa: CASSSGRFQRHGQFF
CDR3nt: TGTGCCAGCAGTTCTGGGAGATTTCAAAGGCACGGGCAGTTCTTC

abundance: many
d_gene: TRBD1
v_gene: TRBV29-1
j_gene: TRBJ1-4
CDR3aa: CSVPDRVREKLFF
CDR3nt: TGCAGCGTTCCGGACAGGGTTAGGGAAAAACTGTTTTTT

abundance: many
d_gene: TRBD2
v_gene: TRBV29-1
j_gene: TRBJ2-6
CDR3aa: CSVDGGTGANVLTF
CDR3nt: TGCAGCGTTGACGGGGGGACTGGGGCCAACGTCCTGACTTTC

abundance: few
d_gene: -
v_gene: TRBV28
j_gene: TRBJ2-6
CDR3aa: CASSSPGHGLSGANVLTF
CDR3nt: TGTGCCAGCAGTTCCCCGGGACACGGACTCTCTGGGGCCAACGTCCTGACTTTC

abundance: many
d_gene: TRBD1
v_gene: TRBV5-1
j_gene: TRBJ2-7
CDR3aa: CASSLPLTGDPEQYF
CDR3nt: TGCGCCAGCAGCCTTCCTCTGACAGGGGACCCGGAGCAGTACTTC

abundance: many
d_gene: TRBD1
v_gene: TRBV29-1
j_gene: TRBJ2-7
CDR3aa: CSVDLGTGGPYEQYF
CDR3nt: TGCAGCGTTGACCTTGGGACAGGGGGTCCCTACGAGCAGTACTTC

abundance: many
d_gene: -
v_gene: TRBV9
j_gene: TRBJ2-2
CDR3aa: CASRDPGELFF
CDR3nt: TGTGCCAGCAGGGATCCCGGGGAGCTGTTTTTT

abundance: -
d_gene: -
v_gene: TRBV6-5
j_gene: TRBJ2-3
CDR3aa: CASSTPLGGSTDTQYF
CDR3nt: TGTGCCAGCAGTACGCCCCTTGGGGGTAGCACAGATACGCAGTATTTT

abundance: many
d_gene: -
v_gene: TRBV5-1
j_gene: TRBJ1-2
CDR3aa: CASSADSSYGYTF
CDR3nt: TGCGCCAGCAGCGCCGACAGCTCCTATGGCTACACCTTC

abundance: many
d_gene: -
v_gene: TRBV12-3/TRBV12-4
j_gene: TRBJ1-1
CDR3aa: CASSLGGAGGRTEAFF
CDR3nt: TGTGCCAGCAGTTTAGGTGGGGCGGGGGGGAGAACTGAAGCTTTCTTT

abundance: many
d_gene: TRBD2
v_gene: TRBV12-3/TRBV12-4
j_gene: TRBJ2-3
CDR3aa: CASSLRLARSTDTQYF
CDR3nt: TGTGCCAGCAGTTTGCGACTAGCGAGAAGCACAGATACGCAGTATTTT

abundance: -
d_gene: TRBD1
v_gene: TRBV28
j_gene: TRBJ2-5
CDR3aa: CASSFLVDRALKETQYF
CDR3nt: TGTGCCAGCAGTTTTTTAGTGGACAGGGCGCTTAAAGAGACCCAGTACTTC

abundance: -
d_gene: -
v_gene: TRBV10-3
j_gene: TRBJ1-1
CDR3aa: CAISESGVGARTEAFF
CDR3nt: TGTGCCATCAGTGAGTCGGGTGTGGGGGCGCGGACTGAAGCTTTCTTT

abundance: many
d_gene: -
v_gene: TRBV3-1
j_gene: TRBJ1-1
CDR3aa: CASSSTGRLTEAFF
CDR3nt: TGTGCCAGCAGTTCCACTGGACGGTTAACTGAAGCTTTCTTT

abundance: many
d_gene: -
v_gene: TRBV20-1
j_gene: TRBJ2-7
CDR3aa: CSARENRPPPYEQYF
CDR3nt: TGCAGTGCTAGAGAAAACAGGCCACCCCCCTACGAGCAGTACTTC

abundance: many
d_gene: TRBD2
v_gene: TRBV4-3
j_gene: TRBJ2-2
CDR3aa: CASSQDPAGVDGELFF
CDR3nt: TGCGCCAGCAGCCAAGATCCAGCGGGGGTGGACGGGGAGCTGTTTTTT

abundance: many
d_gene: -
v_gene: TRBV4-3
j_gene: TRBJ2-6
CDR3aa: CASSQTMVGSGANVLTF
CDR3nt: TGCGCCAGCAGCCAAACTATGGTAGGATCTGGGGCCAACGTCCTGACTTTC

abundance: -
d_gene: -
v_gene: TRBV11-2
j_gene: TRBJ2-4
CDR3aa: CASSLVRQGIAKNIQYF
CDR3nt: TGTGCCAGCAGCTTAGTTCGGCAGGGGATAGCCAAAAACATTCAGTACTTC

abundance: few
d_gene: -
v_gene: TRBV7-9
j_gene: TRBJ2-7
CDR3aa: CASSLDSAYEQYF
CDR3nt: TGTGCCAGCAGCTTGGACAGCGCCTACGAGCAGTACTTC

abundance: -
d_gene: -
v_gene: TRBV19
j_gene: TRBJ1-5
CDR3aa: CASSNSGAGQPQHF
CDR3nt: TGTGCCAGTAGTAATTCAGGGGCGGGCCAGCCCCAGCATTTT

abundance: few
d_gene: -
v_gene: TRBV28
j_gene: TRBJ2-7
CDR3aa: CASSLLKQGSYEQYF
CDR3nt: TGTGCCAGCAGTTTACTAAAACAGGGTAGTTACGAGCAGTACTTC

abundance: -
d_gene: -
v_gene: TRBV24-1
j_gene: TRBJ2-1
CDR3aa: CATSSGESEYNEQFF
CDR3nt: TGTGCCACCTCTTCCGGGGAAAGCGAATACAATGAGCAGTTCTTC

abundance: many
d_gene: TRBD2
v_gene: TRBV6-2/TRBV6-3
j_gene: TRBJ2-5
CDR3aa: CASSRGLAGIQETQYF
CDR3nt: TGTGCCAGCAGCCGCGGACTAGCGGGGATCCAAGAGACCCAGTACTTC

abundance: many
d_gene: -
v_gene: TRBV7-6
j_gene: TRBJ2-5
CDR3aa: CASSLGPWGETQYF
CDR3nt: TGTGCCAGCAGCCTCGGACCTTGGGGGGAGACCCAGTACTTC

abundance: few
d_gene: -
v_gene: TRBV6-2/TRBV6-3
j_gene: TRBJ2-3
CDR3aa: CASSYAAGARQTQYF
CDR3nt: TGTGCCAGCAGTTACGCCGCGGGGGCCCGGCAAACGCAGTATTTT

abundance: many
d_gene: TRBD1
v_gene: TRBV6-6
j_gene: TRBJ1-6
CDR3aa: CASSSQGGTGSPLHF
CDR3nt: TGTGCCAGCAGTTCCCAGGGGGGAACGGGTTCACCCCTCCACTTT

abundance: many
d_gene: -
v_gene: TRBV7-9
j_gene: TRBJ1-1
CDR3aa: CASSLSQGVPEAFF
CDR3nt: TGTGCCAGCAGCTTATCCCAAGGGGTGCCTGAAGCTTTCTTT

abundance: many
d_gene: -
v_gene: TRBV4-1
j_gene: TRBJ2-6
CDR3aa: CASSQEVPGRLGANVLTF
CDR3nt: TGCGCCAGCAGCCAAGAAGTTCCGGGGCGACTTGGGGCCAACGTCCTGACTTTC

abundance: many
d_gene: TRBD1
v_gene: TRBV10-3
j_gene: TRBJ2-1
CDR3aa: CAISELAGGNEQFF
CDR3nt: TGTGCCATCAGTGAGTTGGCAGGGGGCAATGAGCAGTTCTTC

abundance: few
d_gene: -
v_gene: TRBV7-9
j_gene: TRBJ2-3
CDR3aa: CASSLSAGSGDTQYF
CDR3nt: TGTGCCAGCAGCTTATCGGCAGGGAGTGGGGATACGCAGTATTTT

abundance: many
d_gene: TRBD1
v_gene: TRBV4-3
j_gene: TRBJ1-1
CDR3aa: CASSHLRTGAMNTEAFF
CDR3nt: TGCGCCAGCAGCCACCTCCGGACAGGGGCGATGAACACTGAAGCTTTCTTT

abundance: many
d_gene: -
v_gene: TRBV4-1
j_gene: TRBJ2-7
CDR3aa: CASSQGTERYEQYF
CDR3nt: TGCGCCAGCAGCCAAGGAACAGAGCGCTACGAGCAGTACTTC

abundance: many
d_gene: -
v_gene: TRBV10-3
j_gene: TRBJ1-4
CDR3aa: CAIRESSGDEKLFF
CDR3nt: TGTGCCATCAGAGAGTCTAGCGGGGATGAAAAACTGTTTTTT

abundance: many
d_gene: -
v_gene: TRBV2
j_gene: TRBJ2-3
CDR3aa: CASSGAEASTDTQYF
CDR3nt: TGTGCCAGCAGTGGGGCAGAGGCTAGCACAGATACGCAGTATTTT

abundance: many
d_gene: -
v_gene: TRBV12-3/TRBV12-4
j_gene: TRBJ1-1
CDR3aa: CASSAGRENTEAFF
CDR3nt: TGTGCCAGCAGTGCCGGCAGGGAGAACACTGAAGCTTTCTTT

abundance: few
d_gene: -
v_gene: TRBV6-6
j_gene: TRBJ2-2
CDR3aa: CASSRGQTDTGELFF
CDR3nt: TGTGCCAGCTCAAGGGGCCAGACAGACACCGGGGAGCTGTTTTTT

abundance: -
d_gene: TRBD1
v_gene: TRBV7-2
j_gene: TRBJ2-3
CDR3aa: CASSIQGAVTDTQYF
CDR3nt: TGTGCCAGCAGCATACAGGGGGCCGTCACAGATACGCAGTATTTT

abundance: -
d_gene: -
v_gene: TRBV27
j_gene: TRBJ2-5
CDR3aa: CASSPRKPPQETQYF
CDR3nt: TGTGCCAGCAGTCCAAGGAAACCACCTCAAGAGACCCAGTACTTC

abundance: many
d_gene: -
v_gene: TRBV28
j_gene: TRBJ1-2
CDR3aa: CATTPRQGSYGYTF
CDR3nt: TGTGCCACCACTCCCCGGCAGGGGTCCTATGGCTACACCTTC

abundance: -
d_gene: TRBD2
v_gene: TRBV29-1
j_gene: TRBJ2-3
CDR3aa: CSVEGKRGGQTQYF
CDR3nt: TGCAGCGTTGAAGGGAAGCGGGGGGGCCAGACGCAGTATTTT

abundance: many
d_gene: TRBD2
v_gene: TRBV5-1
j_gene: TRBJ2-3
CDR3aa: CASSRLGLAGVAAGDTQYF
CDR3nt: TGCGCCAGCAGCCGCCTGGGGCTAGCGGGGGTTGCGGCGGGGGATACGCAGTATTTT

abundance: few
d_gene: -
v_gene: TRBV19
j_gene: TRBJ2-4
CDR3aa: CASSSRGNIQYF
CDR3nt: TGTGCCAGTAGTTCGAGGGGAAACATTCAGTACTTC